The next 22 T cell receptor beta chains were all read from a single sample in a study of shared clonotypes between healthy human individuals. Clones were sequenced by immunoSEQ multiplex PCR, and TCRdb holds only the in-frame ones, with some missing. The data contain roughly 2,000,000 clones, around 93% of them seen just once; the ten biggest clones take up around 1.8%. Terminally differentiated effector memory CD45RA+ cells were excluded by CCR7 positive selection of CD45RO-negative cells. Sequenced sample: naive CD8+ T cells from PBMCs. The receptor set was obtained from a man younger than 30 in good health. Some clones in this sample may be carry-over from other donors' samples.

CDR3: CASSQDPPLGGRASILGSQYF. The CDR3 nucleotides read TGCGCCAGCAGCCAAGATCCCCCCCTGGGCGGGAGGGCTTCAATTTTGGGGTCGCAGTATTTT. The chain joins TRBV4-3 to TRBJ2-3; TRBD2 aligns across 9 bases. CDR3 length equals 21 residues. Germline CDR1 reads LGHNA; CDR2 reads YSLEER. With 0 bases clipped from V and 10 bases from J, the junction kept 26 bases outside the gene matches.

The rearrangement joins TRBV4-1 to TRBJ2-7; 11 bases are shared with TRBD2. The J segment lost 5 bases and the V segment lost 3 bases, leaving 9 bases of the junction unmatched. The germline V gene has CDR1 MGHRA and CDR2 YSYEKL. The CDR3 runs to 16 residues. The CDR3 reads CASSQRLAGGENEQYF. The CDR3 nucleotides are TGCGCCAGCAGCCAGCGGCTAGCGGGAGGTGAAAACGAGCAGTACTTC.

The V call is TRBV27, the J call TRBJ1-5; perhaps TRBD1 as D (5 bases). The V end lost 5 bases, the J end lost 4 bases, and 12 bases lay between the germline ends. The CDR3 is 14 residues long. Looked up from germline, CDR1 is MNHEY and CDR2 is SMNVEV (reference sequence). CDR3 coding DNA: TGTGCCAGCAGTGATCGGGGGTATAATCAGCCCCAGCATTTT. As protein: CASSDRGYNQPQHF.

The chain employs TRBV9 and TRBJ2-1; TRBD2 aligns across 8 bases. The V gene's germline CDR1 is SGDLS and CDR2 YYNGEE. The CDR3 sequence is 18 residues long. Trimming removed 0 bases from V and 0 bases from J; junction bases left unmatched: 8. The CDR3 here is CASSVGLAPSSSYNEQFF. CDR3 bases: TGTGCCAGCAGCGTAGGACTAGCGCCAAGCAGCTCCTACAATGAGCAGTTCTTC.

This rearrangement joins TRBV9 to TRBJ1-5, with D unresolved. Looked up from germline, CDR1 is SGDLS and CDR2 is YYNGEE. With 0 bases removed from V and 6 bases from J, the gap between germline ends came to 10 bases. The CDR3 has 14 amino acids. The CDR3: CASSVGDRPQPQHF. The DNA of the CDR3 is TGTGCCAGCAGCGTAGGCGACCGGCCTCAGCCCCAGCATTTT.

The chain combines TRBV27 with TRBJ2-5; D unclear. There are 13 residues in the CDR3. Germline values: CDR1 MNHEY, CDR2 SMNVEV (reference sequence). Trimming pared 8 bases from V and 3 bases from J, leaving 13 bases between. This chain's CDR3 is CASRETNEETQYF. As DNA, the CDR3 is TGTGCCAGCCGAGAAACAAACGAAGAGACCCAGTACTTC.

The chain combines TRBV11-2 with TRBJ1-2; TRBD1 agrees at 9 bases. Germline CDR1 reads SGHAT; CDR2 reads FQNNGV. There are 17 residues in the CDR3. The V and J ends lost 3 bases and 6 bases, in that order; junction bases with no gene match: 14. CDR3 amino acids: CASSFHLGQGGSDGYTF. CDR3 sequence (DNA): TGTGCCAGCAGCTTCCACTTGGGACAGGGCGGCTCAGATGGCTACACCTTC.

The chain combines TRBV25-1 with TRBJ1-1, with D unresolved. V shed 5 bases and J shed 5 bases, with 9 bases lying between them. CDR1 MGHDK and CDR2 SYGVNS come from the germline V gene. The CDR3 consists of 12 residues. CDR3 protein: CASSFGETEAFF. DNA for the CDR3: TGTGCCAGCAGTTTCGGGGAAACTGAAGCTTTCTTT.

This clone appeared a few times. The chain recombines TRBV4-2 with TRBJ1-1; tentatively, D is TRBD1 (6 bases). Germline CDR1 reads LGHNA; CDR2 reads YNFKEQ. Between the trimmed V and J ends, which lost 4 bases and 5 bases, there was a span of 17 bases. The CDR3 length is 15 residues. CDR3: CASSRTGFKETEAFF. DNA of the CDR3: TGTGCCAGCAGCCGTACAGGGTTTAAGGAGACTGAAGCTTTCTTT.

CDR3 residues: CASSQLNQPQHF. For the CDR3, the DNA is TGTGCCAGCAGCCAACTCAATCAGCCCCAGCATTTT. The chain combines TRBV7-2 with TRBJ1-5; D call uncertain. The germline CDR1 and CDR2 sequences are SGHTA and FQGNSA. The V end was cut by 5 bases, the J end by 3 bases, with 5 bases between. This CDR3 comprises 12 residues.

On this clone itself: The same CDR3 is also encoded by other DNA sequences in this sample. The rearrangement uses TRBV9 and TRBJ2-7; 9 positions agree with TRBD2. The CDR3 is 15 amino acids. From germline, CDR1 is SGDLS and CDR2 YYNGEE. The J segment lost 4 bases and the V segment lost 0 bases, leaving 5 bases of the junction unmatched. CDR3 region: CASSVGAGGPYEQYF. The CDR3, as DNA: TGTGCCAGCAGCGTAGGGGCGGGAGGGCCTTACGAGCAGTACTTC.

CDR3 in DNA: TGTGCCACCAGCAGAGACGGGGTCCTTTCCTACGAGCAGTACTTC. It is translated as CATSRDGVLSYEQYF. This chain uses TRBV15 with TRBJ2-7, with a tentative D call TRBD2 (5 bases). This CDR3 contains 15 residues. The germline V and J ends were trimmed by 0 bases and 1 base, with 10 bases remaining between them. The V gene's germline CDR1 is LNHNV and CDR2 YYDKDF (reference sequence).

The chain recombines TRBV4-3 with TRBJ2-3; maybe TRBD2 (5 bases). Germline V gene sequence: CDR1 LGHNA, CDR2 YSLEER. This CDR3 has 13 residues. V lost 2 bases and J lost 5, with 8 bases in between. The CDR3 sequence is CASSQRGLDTQYF. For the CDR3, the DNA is TGCGCCAGCAGCCAACGCGGGTTAGATACGCAGTATTTT.

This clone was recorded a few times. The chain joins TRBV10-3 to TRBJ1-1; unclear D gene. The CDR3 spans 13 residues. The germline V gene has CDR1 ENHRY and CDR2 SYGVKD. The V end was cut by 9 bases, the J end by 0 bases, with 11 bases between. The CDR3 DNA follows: TGTGCCATAGCTGGGCGGATGAACACTGAAGCTTTCTTT. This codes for CAIAGRMNTEAFF.

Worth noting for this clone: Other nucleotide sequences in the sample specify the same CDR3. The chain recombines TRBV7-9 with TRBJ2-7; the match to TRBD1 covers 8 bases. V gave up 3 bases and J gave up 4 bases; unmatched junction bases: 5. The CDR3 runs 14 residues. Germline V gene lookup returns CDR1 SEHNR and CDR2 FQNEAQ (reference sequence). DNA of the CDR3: TGTGCCAGCAGCTTGGGGACAGGTTCATACGAGCAGTACTTC. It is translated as CASSLGTGSYEQYF.

CDR3 nucleotides: TGTGCCAGCAGCGCCTTGACAGGGTGGGACTATGGCTACACCTTC. Translating it yields CASSALTGWDYGYTF. The chain employs TRBV7-2 and TRBJ1-2; 7 bases align to TRBD1. The V gene's germline CDR1 is SGHTA and CDR2 FQGNSA. Trimming cost V 5 bases and J 3 bases; bases outside gene matches: 9. The CDR3 spans 15 residues. Full variable domain (missing parts from reference TRBV7-2 and TRBJ1-2): GAGVSQSPSNKVTEKGKDVELRCDPISGHTALYWYRQSLGQGLEFLIYFQGNSAPDKSGLPSDRFSAERTGGSVSTLTIQRTQQEDSAVYLCASSALTGWDYGYTFGSGTRLTVV.

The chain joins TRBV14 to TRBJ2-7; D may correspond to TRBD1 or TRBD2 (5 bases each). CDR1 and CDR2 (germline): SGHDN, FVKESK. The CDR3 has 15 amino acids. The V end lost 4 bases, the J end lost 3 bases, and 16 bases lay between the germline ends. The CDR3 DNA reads TGTGCCAGCAGCCCAAGAGAGGGGTTCCTCTACGAGCAGTACTTC. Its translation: CASSPREGFLYEQYF.

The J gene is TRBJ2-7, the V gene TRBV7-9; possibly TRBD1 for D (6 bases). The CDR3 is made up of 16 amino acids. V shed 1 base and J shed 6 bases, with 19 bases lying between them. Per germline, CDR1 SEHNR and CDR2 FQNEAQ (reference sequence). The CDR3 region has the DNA TGTGCCAGCAGCTTAGGCCCCGGTCAGGGGACAATCGAGCAGTACTTC. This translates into CASSLGPGQGTIEQYF.

The CDR3, as DNA: TGTGCCAGCAAGGGTGAGCAGGCCTATGGCTACACCTTC. This sequence encodes CASKGEQAYGYTF. The chain has TRBV9 and TRBJ1-2; D is unclear. Germline V CDR1 and CDR2: SGDLS, YYNGEE. V was pared by 6 bases and J by 4 bases, with 13 bases between. CDR3 length: 13 amino acids.

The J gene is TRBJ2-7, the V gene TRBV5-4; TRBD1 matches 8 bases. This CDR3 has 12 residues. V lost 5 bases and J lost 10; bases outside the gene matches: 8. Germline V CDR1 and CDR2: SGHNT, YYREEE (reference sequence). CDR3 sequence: CASRKGQGEQYF. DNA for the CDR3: TGTGCCAGCAGAAAAGGACAGGGAGAACAGTACTTC.

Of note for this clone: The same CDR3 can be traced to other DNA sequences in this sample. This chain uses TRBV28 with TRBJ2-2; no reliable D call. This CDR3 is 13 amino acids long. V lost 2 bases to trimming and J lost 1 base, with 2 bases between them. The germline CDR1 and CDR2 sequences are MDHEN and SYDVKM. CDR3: CASSLQNTGELFF. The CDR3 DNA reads TGTGCCAGCAGTTTACAGAACACCGGGGAGCTGTTTTTT.

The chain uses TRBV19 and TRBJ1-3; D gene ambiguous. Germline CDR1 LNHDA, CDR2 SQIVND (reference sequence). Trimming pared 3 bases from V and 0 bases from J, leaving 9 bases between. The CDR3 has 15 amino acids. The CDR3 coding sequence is TGTGCCAGTAGTATTCCGGCGCGCTCTGGAAACACCATATATTTT. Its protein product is CASSIPARSGNTIYF.